This record concerns one T cell receptor beta chain sequence. A template switching step contributed a universal primer site, while unique molecular identifiers were present in the cDNA. A single record per CDR3 protein comes from TCRdb applying MiXCR to the 5' RACE reads. Of about 890,000 distinct CDR3 sequences in the sample, 9% to 15% were seen once. The data were taken from a study of identical twins. The CDR3 covers 14 residues. V was pared by 4 bases and J by 5 bases, with 14 bases between. Germline V gives CDR1 SGHRS, CDR2 YFSETQ. This sample was also put to use in a study of yellow fever vaccine responses in identical twins.

The V gene is TRBV5-1, the J gene TRBJ2-3, with D tentatively TRBD2 (5 bases). The TCR originated in a woman between 18 and 30 years old in good health. Sequencing was performed on PBMCs. The CDR3 nucleotides read TGCGCCAGCAGCCTCGAGGTCCGGGGAGATACGCAGTATTTT. This codes for CASSLEVRGDTQYF.